A single sample is the source of the 20 T cell receptor beta chains below, sequenced in a study of CD8+ T cells in alopecia areata. The treatment here: oral pan-JAK inhibitor, 5-10 mg twice daily. The sequencing template was cDNA reverse transcribed from extracted RNA. The assay was immunoSEQ multiplex PCR, and TCRdb's table has in-frame clones only and misses some. The repertoire holds under 110,000 clones, with 55% to 70% as singletons. The source was CD8+ T cells sorted from blood, collected at approximately week 60, from a patient treated with tofacitinib. The receptors derive from a human donor with alopecia areata.

The chain is built from TRBV12-2 and TRBJ1-2. TRBV12-2 is a recognized pseudogene. This CDR3 spans 16 amino acids. The chain's CDR3 is CASRLERGNGLYGYTF. The CDR3 bases are TGTGCAAGTCGCTTAGAGAGGGGAAATGGACTCTATGGCTACACCTTC.

The rearrangement uses TRBV7-9 and TRBJ2-1, with TRBD2 identical over 11 bases. Per germline, CDR1 SEHNR and CDR2 FQNEAQ (reference sequence). There are 16 residues in the CDR3. V shed 5 bases, J shed 15 bases, and the junction held 18 bases outside the gene matches. DNA of the CDR3: TGTGCCAGCAGCCCGGATGGACTAGCGGGCTTCTCCTACTGGTTCTTC. This translates into CASSPDGLAGFSYWFF.

The V gene is TRBV7-9, the J gene TRBJ1-2; 7 nucleotides align to TRBD1. Trimming took 3 bases from V and 4 from J; bases not matched to a gene: 5. Germline V CDR1 and CDR2: SEHNR, FQNEAQ (reference sequence). CDR3 size: 14 residues. This CDR3 is CASSFPTGRYGYTF. The CDR3 DNA is TGTGCCAGCAGCTTCCCGACAGGGCGCTATGGCTACACCTTC.

V gene TRBV5-1 combines with J gene TRBJ2-3, with 7 bases fitting TRBD2. The germline CDR1 and CDR2 sequences are SGHRS and YFSETQ. The CDR3 spans 16 residues. The V and J ends lost 2 bases and 0 bases, in that order; junction bases with no gene match: 6. CDR3 sequence reads: CASSFTGGASTDTQYF. CDR3 in DNA: TGCGCCAGCAGCTTTACGGGGGGTGCTAGCACAGATACGCAGTATTTT.

The CDR3 DNA reads as TGTGCCAGCAGTTCCTTTGAGGGGGTTTACAATGAGCAGTTCTTC. Translating it yields CASSSFEGVYNEQFF. The chain links TRBV6-5 to TRBJ2-1; a possible D gene is TRBD1 (6 bases). This CDR3 is 15 amino acids long. Trimming removed 4 bases from V and 4 bases from J, with 14 bases in between. The germline V gene encodes CDR1 MNHEY and CDR2 SVGAGI.

This clone turned up a few times. The V and J genes are TRBV6-1 and TRBJ1-5; possible D gene TRBD1, 5 bases. Germline CDR1 and CDR2: MNHNS and SASEGT. Deletions cut 8 bases from V and 3 bases from J, with 11 bases between. This CDR3 contains 13 residues. The CDR3 DNA sequence: TGTGCCAGCGACAGTACGTCCAATCAGCCCCAGCATTTT. Its protein product is CASDSTSNQPQHF.

This clone was detected a few times. J is TRBJ2-7 and V is TRBV7-9; 7 nucleotides match TRBD1. J was trimmed by 3 bases and V by 5 bases; bases with no gene match: 10. Germline V gene sequence: CDR1 SEHNR, CDR2 FQNEAQ (reference sequence). The CDR3 is made up of 15 amino acids. CDR3 region: CASSPPRTGDYEQYF. The CDR3 coding sequence is TGTGCCAGCAGCCCTCCCCGGACAGGAGACTACGAGCAGTACTTC.

The rearrangement joins TRBV27 to TRBJ2-2; 8 bases fit TRBD1. Germline CDR1 and CDR2: MNHEY and SMNVEV (reference sequence). This CDR3 contains 16 residues. The J segment lost 7 bases and the V segment lost 3 bases, leaving 10 bases of the junction unmatched. The CDR3 DNA follows: TGTGCCAGCAGTTTCCTGGGACAGGCGCGCTTCGGGGAGCTGTTTTTT. This codes for CASSFLGQARFGELFF.

The chain employs TRBV5-1 and TRBJ1-4; possibly TRBD1 for D (5 bases). This CDR3 has 15 amino acids. Trimming took off 0 bases at V and 5 bases at J, with 11 bases between the two ends. CDR1 and CDR2 from the germline V gene are SGHRS and YFSETQ. CDR3 bases: TGCGCCAGCAGCTTGGGGGGCGCGGTGAATGAAAAACTGTTTTTT. It specifies CASSLGGAVNEKLFF.

The chain uses TRBV7-9 and TRBJ2-7; D possibly corresponds to TRBD1 (5 bases). The CDR3 runs to 13 residues. With 3 bases removed from V and 6 bases from J, the gap between germline ends came to 12 bases. CDR1 is SEHNR and CDR2 is FQNEAQ in the germline V gene (reference sequence). CDR3 DNA: TGTGCCAGCAGCTTCGATAAGGGGCCCGAGCAGTACTTC. It yields the protein CASSFDKGPEQYF.

The rearrangement uses TRBV7-6 and TRBJ2-3; 9 nucleotides line up with TRBD2. The J segment lost 4 bases and the V segment lost 5 bases, leaving 4 bases of the junction unmatched. Germline CDR1 and CDR2: SGHVS and FNYEAQ. There are 14 residues in the CDR3. The CDR3 reads CASSPSSGADTQYF. DNA of the CDR3: TGTGCCAGCAGCCCCTCTAGCGGGGCAGATACGCAGTATTTT.

The rearrangement uses TRBV4-2 and TRBJ1-1; D ambiguous. The CDR3 extends over 14 amino acids. Trimming stripped 8 bases from V and 8 bases from J, with 21 bases between. Germline V gene data show CDR1 as LGHNA and CDR2 as YNFKEQ. As DNA, the CDR3 is TGTGCCAGCGTCCCTAGACTGTCAGGCAAGGAAGCTTTCTTT. It yields the protein CASVPRLSGKEAFF.

This clone was seen a handful of times. The V gene is TRBV6-6, the J gene TRBJ1-5; D is ambiguous. Trimming stripped 2 bases from V and 8 bases from J, with 13 bases between. The CDR3 totals 14 residues. Germline lookup yields CDR1 MNHNY and CDR2 SVGAGI (reference sequence). The CDR3 DNA is TGTGCCAGCAGTTACCAGGACGGAGCCGAGCCCCAGCATTTT. Translated: CASSYQDGAEPQHF.

The chain has TRBV29-1 and TRBJ1-1, with 9 bases that match TRBD1. V lost 6 bases and J lost 5; bases outside the gene matches: 4. In germline, CDR1 is SQVTM, CDR2 ANQGSEA. The CDR3 runs to 12 residues. CDR3 in amino acids: CSVDRGRTEAFF. The CDR3 DNA reads TGCAGCGTGGACAGGGGACGAACTGAAGCTTTCTTT.

The genes are TRBV12-5 and TRBJ2-7; D possibly matches TRBD1 or TRBD2 (5 bases each). Trimming cost V 4 bases and J 4 bases, with 14 bases left between them. The CDR3 covers 14 residues. In germline, CDR1 is LGHNT, CDR2 FRNRAP. CDR3 in DNA: TGTGCTAGTGGTTCAAAAGAGGGGATATACGAGCAGTACTTC. It translates to CASGSKEGIYEQYF.

The chain is built from TRBV29-1 and TRBJ2-4, with D possibly TRBD2 on 6 matching bases. V lost 0 bases and J lost 1, with 13 bases in between. CDR1 and CDR2 from the germline V gene are SQVTM and ANQGSEA. This CDR3 is 16 amino acids long. Written as DNA, the CDR3 is TGCAGCGTTGAAGATAACCTCGCGGGGGCCAAAAACATTCAGTACTTC. This gives the protein CSVEDNLAGAKNIQYF.

This clone showed up just a few times. V gene TRBV12-5 combines with J gene TRBJ2-7; D is unclear. The germline CDR1 and CDR2 sequences are LGHNT and FRNRAP. V lost 4 bases, J lost 1 base, and 5 bases lay in between. This CDR3 spans 12 amino acids. For the CDR3, the DNA is TGTGCTAGTGGTTGGATGTCCTACGAGCAGTACTTC. Protein sequence: CASGWMSYEQYF.

This clone was counted a few times. The rearrangement joins TRBV5-6 to TRBJ2-6, with no clear D. Trimming pared 4 bases from V and 1 base from J, leaving 12 bases between. Germline CDR1 and CDR2: SGHDT and YYEEEE. This CDR3 comprises 16 residues. The CDR3 DNA follows: TGTGCCAGCAGCGGTGCTTCCGCGTCTGGGGCCAACGTCCTGACTTTC. Translated: CASSGASASGANVLTF.

This clone occurred a few times. This chain uses TRBV20-1 with TRBJ1-1; the D is unclear. Deletions cut 6 bases from V and 0 bases from J, with 5 bases between. The length of the CDR3 is 11 residues. The V gene's germline CDR1 is DFQATT and CDR2 SNEGSKA (reference sequence). The CDR3 sequence: CSATMNTEAFF. Written as DNA, the CDR3 is TGCAGTGCAACAATGAACACTGAAGCTTTCTTT.

At least ten counts were recorded for this clone. The chain carries TRBV13 and TRBJ1-2, with a weak D call TRBD1 (5 bases). This CDR3 has 12 amino acids. The V end was cut by 5 bases, the J end by 8 bases, with 12 bases between. Germline loops: CDR1 PRHDT, CDR2 FYEKMQ (reference sequence). CDR3: CASSPPQVGYTF. The CDR3 DNA follows: TGTGCCAGCAGCCCGCCACAGGTCGGCTACACCTTC.